This T cell receptor beta chain was sequenced during a study of blood T cells in healthy people across ages. In the study overall: For every two T cells, template switching captured about one barcoded beta molecule. Study observations and caveats: When set beside aged donors, long-lived donors presented more naive CD4+ cells and higher diversity.

The CDR3 runs 14 residues. V lost 8 bases to trimming and J lost 7 bases; unmatched junction nucleotides: 13. The V gene's germline CDR1 is MNHEY and CDR2 SVGEGT. For the second PCR, which ran for about 7 to 11 cycles, a sample-barcoded 5' primer and a J-beta primer mix were used. TCRdb re-called the 5' RACE reads with MiXCR, one entry per CDR3 protein. Of around 650,000 distinct CDR3 sequences in the sample, 35% to 50% were seen once. A word on this clonotype: Its antigen is still unknown.

Each donor's blood draw was roughly 10 milliliters of peripheral blood. PBMCs, at least 6 million per sample, were isolated. Sequences were obtained from blood. This receptor was obtained from a man older than 75 in good health. The J gene is TRBJ2-7, the V gene TRBV6-2 or TRBV6-3; 8 bases are a match to TRBD1. The DNA for the CDR3 is TGTGCCAGCCGGAGGGGGACAGGTGGGGGGGAGCAGTACTTC. It codes for CASRRGTGGGEQYF.